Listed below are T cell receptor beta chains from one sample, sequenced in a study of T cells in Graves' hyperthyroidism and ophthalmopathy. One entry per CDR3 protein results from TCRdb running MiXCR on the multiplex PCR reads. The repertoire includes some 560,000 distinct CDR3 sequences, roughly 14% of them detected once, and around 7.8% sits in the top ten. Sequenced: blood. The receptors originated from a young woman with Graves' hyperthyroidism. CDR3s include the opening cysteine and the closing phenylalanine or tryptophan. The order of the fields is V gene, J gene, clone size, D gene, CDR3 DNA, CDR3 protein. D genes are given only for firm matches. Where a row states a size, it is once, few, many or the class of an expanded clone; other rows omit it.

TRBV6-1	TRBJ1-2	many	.	TGTGCCAGCAGTGAAACCCCCTATGACGGACCTAACTATGGCTACACCTTC	CASSETPYDGPNYGYTF
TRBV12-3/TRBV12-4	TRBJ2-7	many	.	TGTGCCAGCAGTGGGGGGAACGGCTACGAGCAGTACTTC	CASSGGNGYEQYF
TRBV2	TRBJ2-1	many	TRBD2	TGTGCCAGCAGTCGGCCGACTAGCGGGAGAACCCTAGCCCCCTACAATGAGCAGTTCTTC	CASSRPTSGRTLAPYNEQFF
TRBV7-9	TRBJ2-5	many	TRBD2	TGTGCCAGCAGCCCTACCCCGCTCCGCGGGAGGTCCCAAGAGACCCAGTACTTC	CASSPTPLRGRSQETQYF
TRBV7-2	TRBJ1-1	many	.	TGTGCCAGCAGCTTAGAGGCAATACCGAACACTGAAGCTTTCTTT	CASSLEAIPNTEAFF
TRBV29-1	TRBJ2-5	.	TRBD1	TGCAGCGCCATCTGGACAGGGGGTCAAGAGACCCAGTACTTC	CSAIWTGGQETQYF
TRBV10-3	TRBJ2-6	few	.	TGTGCCATCAGTGAGTCATTCTCTGGGGCCAACGTCCTGACTTTC	CAISESFSGANVLTF
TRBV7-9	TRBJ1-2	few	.	TGTGCCAGCACCATACCCAAACGCCCGTTCTATGGCTACACCTTC	CASTIPKRPFYGYTF
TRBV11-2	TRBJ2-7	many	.	TGTGCCAGCAGCTTAGATCCCCCTTACGAGCAGTACTTC	CASSLDPPYEQYF
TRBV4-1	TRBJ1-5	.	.	TGCGCCAGCGGCCAGAACAGGGTTGATCAGCCCCAGCATTTT	CASGQNRVDQPQHF
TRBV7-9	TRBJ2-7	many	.	TGTGCCAGCAGCCGTTTGGGGAACGAGCAGTACTTC	CASSRLGNEQYF